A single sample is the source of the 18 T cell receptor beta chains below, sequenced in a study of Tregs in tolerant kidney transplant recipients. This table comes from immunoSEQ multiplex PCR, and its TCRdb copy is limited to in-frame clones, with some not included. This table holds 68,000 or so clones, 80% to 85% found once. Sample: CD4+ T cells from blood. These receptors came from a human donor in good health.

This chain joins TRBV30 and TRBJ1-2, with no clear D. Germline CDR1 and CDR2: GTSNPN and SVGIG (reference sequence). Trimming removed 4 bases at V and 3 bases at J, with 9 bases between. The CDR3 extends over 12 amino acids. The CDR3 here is CAWTGVHYGYTF. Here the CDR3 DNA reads TGTGCCTGGACAGGAGTCCACTATGGCTACACCTTC.

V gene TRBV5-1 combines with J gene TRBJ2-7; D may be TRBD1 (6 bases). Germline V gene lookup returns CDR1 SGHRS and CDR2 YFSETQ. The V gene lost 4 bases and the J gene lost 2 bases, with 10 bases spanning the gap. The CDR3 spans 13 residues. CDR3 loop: CASSQGITYEQYF. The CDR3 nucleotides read TGCGCCAGCAGCCAGGGGATAACCTACGAGCAGTACTTC. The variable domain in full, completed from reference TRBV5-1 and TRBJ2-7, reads KAGVTQTPRYLIKTRGQQVTLSCSPISGHRSVSWYQQTPGQGLQFLFEYFSETQRNKGNFPGRFSGRQFSNSRSEMNVSTLELGDSALYLCASSQGITYEQYFGPGTRLTVT.

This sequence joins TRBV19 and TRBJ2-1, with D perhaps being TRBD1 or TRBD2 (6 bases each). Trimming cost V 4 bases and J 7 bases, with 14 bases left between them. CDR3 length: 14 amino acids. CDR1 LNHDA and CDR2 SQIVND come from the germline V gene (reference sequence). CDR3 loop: CASSRGAGWNEQFF. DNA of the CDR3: TGTGCCAGTAGTAGGGGGGCAGGTTGGAATGAGCAGTTCTTC.

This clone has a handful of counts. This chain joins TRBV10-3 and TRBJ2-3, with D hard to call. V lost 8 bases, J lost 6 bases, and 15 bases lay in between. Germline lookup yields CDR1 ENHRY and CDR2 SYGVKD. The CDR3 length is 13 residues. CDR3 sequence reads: CAIRNPSRDTQYF. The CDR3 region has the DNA TGTGCCATCCGGAACCCATCCCGGGATACGCAGTATTTT.

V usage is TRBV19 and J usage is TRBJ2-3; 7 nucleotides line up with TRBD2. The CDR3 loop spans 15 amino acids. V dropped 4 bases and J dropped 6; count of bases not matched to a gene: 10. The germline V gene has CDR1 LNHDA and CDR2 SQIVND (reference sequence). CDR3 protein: CASSTGLGVLDTQYF. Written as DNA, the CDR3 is TGTGCCAGTAGTACAGGACTAGGTGTCCTTGATACGCAGTATTTT.

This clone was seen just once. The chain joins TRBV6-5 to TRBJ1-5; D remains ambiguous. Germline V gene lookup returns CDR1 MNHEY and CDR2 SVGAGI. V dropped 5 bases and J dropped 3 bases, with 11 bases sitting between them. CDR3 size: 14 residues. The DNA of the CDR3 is TGTGCCAGCAGTCAACCGGGGAACAATCAGCCCCAGCATTTT. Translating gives CASSQPGNNQPQHF.

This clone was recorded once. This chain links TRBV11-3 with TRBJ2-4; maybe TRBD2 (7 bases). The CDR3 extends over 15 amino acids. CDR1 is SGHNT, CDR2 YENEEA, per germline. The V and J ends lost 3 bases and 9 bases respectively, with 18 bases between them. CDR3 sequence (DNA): TGTGCCAGCAGCTTTGAGGGGGAGGGCCGGGGCATTCAGTACTTC. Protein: CASSFEGEGRGIQYF.

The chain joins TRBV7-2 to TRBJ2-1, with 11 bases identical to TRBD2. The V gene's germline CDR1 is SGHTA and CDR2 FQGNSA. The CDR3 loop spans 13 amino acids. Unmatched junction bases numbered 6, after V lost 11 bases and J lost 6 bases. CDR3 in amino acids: CAGQLAGVNEQFF. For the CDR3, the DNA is TGTGCCGGCCAACTAGCGGGGGTCAATGAGCAGTTCTTC.

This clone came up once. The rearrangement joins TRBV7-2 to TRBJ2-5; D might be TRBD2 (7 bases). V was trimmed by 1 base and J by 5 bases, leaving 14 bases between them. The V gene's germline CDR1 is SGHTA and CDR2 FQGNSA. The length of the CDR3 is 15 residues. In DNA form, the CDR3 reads TGTGCCAGCAGCTTAGATGGGGGGGCCGGGGAGACCCAGTACTTC. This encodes CASSLDGGAGETQYF.

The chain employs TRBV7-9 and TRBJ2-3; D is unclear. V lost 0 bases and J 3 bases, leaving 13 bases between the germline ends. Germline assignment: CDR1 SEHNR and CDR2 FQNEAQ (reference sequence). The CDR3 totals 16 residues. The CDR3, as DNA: TGTGCCAGCAGCTTAGCAAATACCCCGACGACAGATACGCAGTATTTT. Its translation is CASSLANTPTTDTQYF. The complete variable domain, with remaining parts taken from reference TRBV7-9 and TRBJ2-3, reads DTGVSQNPRHKITKRGQNVTFRCDPISEHNRLYWYRQTLGQGPEFLTYFQNEAQLEKSRLLSDRFSAERPKGSFSTLEIQRTEQGDSAMYLCASSLANTPTTDTQYFGPGTRLTVL.

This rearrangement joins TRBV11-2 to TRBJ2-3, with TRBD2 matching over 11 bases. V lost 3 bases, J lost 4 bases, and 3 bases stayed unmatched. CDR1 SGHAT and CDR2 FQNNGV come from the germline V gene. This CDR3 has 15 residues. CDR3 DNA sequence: TGTGCCAGCAGCTTCACTAGCGGGAGAGCAGATACGCAGTATTTT. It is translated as CASSFTSGRADTQYF.

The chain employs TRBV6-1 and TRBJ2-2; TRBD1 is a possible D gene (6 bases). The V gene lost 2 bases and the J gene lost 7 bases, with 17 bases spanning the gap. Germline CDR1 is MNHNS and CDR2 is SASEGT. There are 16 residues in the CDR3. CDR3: CASSELGARRNGELFF. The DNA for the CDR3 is TGTGCCAGCAGTGAATTGGGGGCGCGTAGAAACGGGGAGCTGTTTTTT.

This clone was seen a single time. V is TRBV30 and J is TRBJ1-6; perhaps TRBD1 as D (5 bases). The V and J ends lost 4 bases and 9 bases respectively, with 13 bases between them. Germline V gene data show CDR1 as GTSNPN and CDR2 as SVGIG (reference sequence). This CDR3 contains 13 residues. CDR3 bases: TGTGCCTGGAAATGGGGCGATGGTTCACCCCTCCACTTT. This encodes CAWKWGDGSPLHF.

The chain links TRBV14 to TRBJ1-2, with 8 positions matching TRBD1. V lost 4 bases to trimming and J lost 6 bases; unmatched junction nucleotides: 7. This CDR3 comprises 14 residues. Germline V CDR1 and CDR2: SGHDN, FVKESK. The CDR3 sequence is CASSRWQQGDGYTF. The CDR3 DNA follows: TGTGCCAGCAGCCGATGGCAACAGGGGGATGGCTACACCTTC. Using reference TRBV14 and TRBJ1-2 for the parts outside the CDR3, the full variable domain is EAGVTQFPSHSVIEKGQTVTLRCDPISGHDNLYWYRRVMGKEIKFLLHFVKESKQDESGMPNNRFLAERTGGTYSTLKVQPAELEDSGVYFCASSRWQQGDGYTFGSGTRLTVV.

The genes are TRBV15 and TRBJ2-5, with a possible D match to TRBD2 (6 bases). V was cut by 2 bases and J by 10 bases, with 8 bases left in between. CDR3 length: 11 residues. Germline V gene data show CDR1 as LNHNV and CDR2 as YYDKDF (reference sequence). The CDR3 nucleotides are TGTGCCACCAGCAGACCGGGACTCCAGTACTTC. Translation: CATSRPGLQYF.

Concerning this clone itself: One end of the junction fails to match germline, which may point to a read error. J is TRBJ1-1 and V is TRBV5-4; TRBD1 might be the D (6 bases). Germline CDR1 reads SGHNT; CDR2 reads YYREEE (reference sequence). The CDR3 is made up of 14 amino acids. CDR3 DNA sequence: TGTGCCAGCAGCTTGGACGGGACACCCTCAGAACGCCGATTT. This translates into CASSLDGTPSERRF.

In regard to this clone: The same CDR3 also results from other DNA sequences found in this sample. Here the CDR3 DNA reads TGTGCCTGGAGTGGGGGGAGCGGTGAAAAACTGTTTTTT. Translated: CAWSGGSGEKLFF. The V and J genes are TRBV30 and TRBJ1-4; D perhaps matches TRBD1 (5 bases). Germline CDR1 and CDR2: GTSNPN and SVGIG (reference sequence). Trimming stripped 1 base from V and 7 bases from J, with 10 bases between. The CDR3 is 13 residues long.

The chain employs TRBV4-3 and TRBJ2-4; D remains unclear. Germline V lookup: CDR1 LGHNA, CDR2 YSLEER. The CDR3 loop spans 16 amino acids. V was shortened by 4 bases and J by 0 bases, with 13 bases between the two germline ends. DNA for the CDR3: TGCGCCAGCAGCCCCGACTGGAATCTAGCCAAAAACATTCAGTACTTC. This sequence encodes CASSPDWNLAKNIQYF.